This T cell receptor (beta chain) originates from a study of T cell responses to AZD1222 COVID-19 vaccine. Looked up from germline, CDR1 is GTSNPN and CDR2 is SVGIG (reference sequence). The CDR3 is 11 residues long. General study points: The study identified only five or six AZD1222 recipients as seropositive at baseline.

Sequencing used immunoSEQ multiplex PCR; TCRdb keeps in-frame clones, though not all of them. The profile shows 80,000 or so clones, roughly 90% of them singletons. This clone has just a few counts. Its antigen is unidentified. Other DNA sequences in this sample translate to the same CDR3. The J gene is TRBJ1-2, the V gene TRBV30; possibly TRBD1 for D (6 bases). The clonotype originates from an adult who received the AZD1222 COVID-19 vaccine. This specimen consisted of peripheral blood, obtained 28 days after the second AZD1222 dose. The chain's CDR3 is CAGGRDYGYTF. In DNA, the CDR3 is TGTGCGGGGGGCAGGGACTATGGCTACACCTTC.